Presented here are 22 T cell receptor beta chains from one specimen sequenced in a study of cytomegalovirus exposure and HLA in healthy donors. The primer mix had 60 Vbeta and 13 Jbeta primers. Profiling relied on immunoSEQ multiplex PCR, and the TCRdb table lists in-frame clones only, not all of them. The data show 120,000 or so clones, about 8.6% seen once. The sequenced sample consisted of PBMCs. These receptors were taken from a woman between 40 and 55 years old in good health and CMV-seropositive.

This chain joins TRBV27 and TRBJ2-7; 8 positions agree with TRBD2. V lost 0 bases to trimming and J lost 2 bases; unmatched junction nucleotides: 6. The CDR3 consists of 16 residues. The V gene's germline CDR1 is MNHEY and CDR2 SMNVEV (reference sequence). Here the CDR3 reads CASSLSRRGDPYEQYF. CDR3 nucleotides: TGTGCCAGCAGTTTATCGAGGCGGGGGGACCCCTACGAGCAGTACTTC.

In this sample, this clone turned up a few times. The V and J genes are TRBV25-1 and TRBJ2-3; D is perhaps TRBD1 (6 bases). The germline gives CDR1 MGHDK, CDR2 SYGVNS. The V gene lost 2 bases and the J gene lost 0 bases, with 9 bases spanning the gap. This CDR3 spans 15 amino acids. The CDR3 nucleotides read TGTGCCAGCAGTGAAAACCAGGGGAGCACAGATACGCAGTATTTT. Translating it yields CASSENQGSTDTQYF.

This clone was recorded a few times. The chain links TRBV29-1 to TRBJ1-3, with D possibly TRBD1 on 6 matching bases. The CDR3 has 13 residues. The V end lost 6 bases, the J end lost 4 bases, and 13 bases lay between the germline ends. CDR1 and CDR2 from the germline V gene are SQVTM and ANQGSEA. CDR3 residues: CSVQPTGGNTIYF. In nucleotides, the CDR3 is TGCAGCGTCCAACCCACAGGGGGAAACACCATATATTTT.

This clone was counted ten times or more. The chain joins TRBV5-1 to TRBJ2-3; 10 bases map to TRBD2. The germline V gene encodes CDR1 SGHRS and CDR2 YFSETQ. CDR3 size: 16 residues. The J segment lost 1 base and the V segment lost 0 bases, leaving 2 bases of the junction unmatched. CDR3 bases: TGCGCCAGCAGCTTGGCGCTAGCGGGGGGCACAGATACGCAGTATTTT. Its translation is CASSLALAGGTDTQYF.

The CDR3, as DNA: TGTGCCTGGAGTTGGGGGCCAAAGGTACAGCCCCAGCATTTT. It codes for CAWSWGPKVQPQHF. The V gene is TRBV30, the J gene TRBJ1-5, with D possibly matching TRBD1 (6 bases). The V gene lost 2 bases and the J gene lost 7 bases, with 15 bases spanning the gap. This CDR3 is 14 amino acids long. Germline lookup yields CDR1 GTSNPN and CDR2 SVGIG (reference sequence).

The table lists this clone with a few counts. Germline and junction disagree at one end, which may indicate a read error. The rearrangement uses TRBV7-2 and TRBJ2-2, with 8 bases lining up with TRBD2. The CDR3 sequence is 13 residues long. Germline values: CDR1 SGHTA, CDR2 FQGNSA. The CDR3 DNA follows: TGTGCCAGCAGCTTAGCTGGGAGCGGGGGGCTGTTTTTT. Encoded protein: CASSLAGSGGLFF.

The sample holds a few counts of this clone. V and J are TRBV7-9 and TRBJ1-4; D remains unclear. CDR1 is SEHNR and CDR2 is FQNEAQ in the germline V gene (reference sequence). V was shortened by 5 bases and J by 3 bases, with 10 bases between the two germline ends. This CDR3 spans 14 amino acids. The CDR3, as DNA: TGTGCCAGCAGCCGACCAGCGGCTAATGAAAAACTGTTTTTT. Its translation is CASSRPAANEKLFF.

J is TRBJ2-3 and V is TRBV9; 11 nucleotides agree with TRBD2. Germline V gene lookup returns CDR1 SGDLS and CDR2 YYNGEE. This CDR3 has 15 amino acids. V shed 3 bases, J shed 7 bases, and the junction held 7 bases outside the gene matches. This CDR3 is CASSAFSGGVNTQYF. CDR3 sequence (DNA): TGTGCCAGCAGCGCATTTAGCGGGGGGGTAAATACGCAGTATTTT.

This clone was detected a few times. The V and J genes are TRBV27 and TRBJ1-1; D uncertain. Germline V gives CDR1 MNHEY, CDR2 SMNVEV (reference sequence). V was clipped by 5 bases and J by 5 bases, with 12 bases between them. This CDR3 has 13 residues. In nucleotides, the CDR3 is TGTGCCAGCAGTCGAAGACATAGGACTGAAGCTTTCTTT. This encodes CASSRRHRTEAFF.

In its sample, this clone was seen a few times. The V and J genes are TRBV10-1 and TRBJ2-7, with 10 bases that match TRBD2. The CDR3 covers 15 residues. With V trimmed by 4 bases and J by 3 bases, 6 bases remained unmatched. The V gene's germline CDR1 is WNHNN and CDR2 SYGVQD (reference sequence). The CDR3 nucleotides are TGCGCCAGCAGTGGGTCTAGCGGGGGACTCTACGAGCAGTACTTC. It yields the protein CASSGSSGGLYEQYF.

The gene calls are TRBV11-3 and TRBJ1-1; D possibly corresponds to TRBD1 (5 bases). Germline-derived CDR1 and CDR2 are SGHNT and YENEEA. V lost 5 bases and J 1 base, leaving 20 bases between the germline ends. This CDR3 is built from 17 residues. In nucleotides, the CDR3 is TGTGCCAGCAGCCCCGGCCAAAAACAGGTTTCGAACACTGAAGCTTTCTTT. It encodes CASSPGQKQVSNTEAFF.

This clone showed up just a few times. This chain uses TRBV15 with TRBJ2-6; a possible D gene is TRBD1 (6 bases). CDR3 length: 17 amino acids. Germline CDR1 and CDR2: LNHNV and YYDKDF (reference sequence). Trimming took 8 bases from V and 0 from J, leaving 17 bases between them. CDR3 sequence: CATLGPRGFSGANVLTF. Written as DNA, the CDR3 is TGTGCCACCCTCGGGCCCAGGGGCTTCTCTGGGGCCAACGTCCTGACTTTC. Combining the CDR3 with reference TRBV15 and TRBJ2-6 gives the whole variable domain DAMVIQNPRYQVTQFGKPVTLSCSQTLNHNVMYWYQQKSSQAPKLLFHYYDKDFNNEADTPDNFQSRRPNTSFCFLDIRSPGLGDTAMYLCATLGPRGFSGANVLTFGAGSRLTVL.

CDR3 protein: CASSVQDPYEQYF. The CDR3 DNA is TGTGCCAGCAGTGTCCAGGATCCCTACGAGCAGTACTTC. This chain joins TRBV2 and TRBJ2-7; no clear D. CDR3 length: 13 amino acids. Germline CDR1 and CDR2: SNHLY and FYNNEI. The ends were cut back, 4 bases at V and 2 bases at J, with 9 bases in the middle.

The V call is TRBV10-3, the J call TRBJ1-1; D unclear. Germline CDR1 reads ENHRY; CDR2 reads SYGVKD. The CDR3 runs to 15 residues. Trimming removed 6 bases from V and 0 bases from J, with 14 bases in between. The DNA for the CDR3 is TGTGCCATCAGCGCTGACCGGAGCATGAACACTGAAGCTTTCTTT. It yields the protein CAISADRSMNTEAFF.

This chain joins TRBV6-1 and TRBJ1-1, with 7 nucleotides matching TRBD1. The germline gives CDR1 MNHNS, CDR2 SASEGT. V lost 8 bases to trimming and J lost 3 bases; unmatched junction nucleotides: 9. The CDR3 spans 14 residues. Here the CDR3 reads CASRGGRGHTEAFF. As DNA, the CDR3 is TGTGCCAGCCGCGGAGGAAGGGGGCACACTGAAGCTTTCTTT.

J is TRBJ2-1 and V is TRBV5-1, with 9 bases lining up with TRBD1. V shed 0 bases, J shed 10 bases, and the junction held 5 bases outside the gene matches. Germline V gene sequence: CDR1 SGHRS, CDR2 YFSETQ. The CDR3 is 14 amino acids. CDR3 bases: TGCGCCAGCAGCTTGGGGGACAGGGATAACGAGCAGTTCTTC. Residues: CASSLGDRDNEQFF.

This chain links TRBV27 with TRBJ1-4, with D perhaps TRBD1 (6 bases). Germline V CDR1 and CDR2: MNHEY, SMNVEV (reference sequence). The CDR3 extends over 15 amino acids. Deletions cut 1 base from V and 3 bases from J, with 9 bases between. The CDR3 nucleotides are TGTGCCAGCAGTTTATGGGGGCAAGCTAATGAAAAACTGTTTTTT. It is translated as CASSLWGQANEKLFF.

For the CDR3, the DNA is TGTGCCACCAGCAGGGACAGGGGCATAAGCTCCTACGAGCAGTACTTC. Translated, it gives CATSRDRGISSYEQYF. This chain connects TRBV15 to TRBJ2-7, with 9 bases that match TRBD1. Germline V gene sequence: CDR1 LNHNV, CDR2 YYDKDF (reference sequence). The CDR3 length is 16 residues. After removal of 3 bases from V and 0 bases from J, the junction contained 6 bases not matched to a gene. Full variable domain (missing parts from reference TRBV15 and TRBJ2-7): DAMVIQNPRYQVTQFGKPVTLSCSQTLNHNVMYWYQQKSSQAPKLLFHYYDKDFNNEADTPDNFQSRRPNTSFCFLDIRSPGLGDTAMYLCATSRDRGISSYEQYFGPGTRLTVT.

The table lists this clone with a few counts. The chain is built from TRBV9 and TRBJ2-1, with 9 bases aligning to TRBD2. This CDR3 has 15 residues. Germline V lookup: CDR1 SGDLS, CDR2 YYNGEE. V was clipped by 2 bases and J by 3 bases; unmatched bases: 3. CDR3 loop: CASSVGAGGYNEQFF. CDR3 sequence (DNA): TGTGCCAGCAGCGTTGGAGCGGGGGGCTACAATGAGCAGTTCTTC.

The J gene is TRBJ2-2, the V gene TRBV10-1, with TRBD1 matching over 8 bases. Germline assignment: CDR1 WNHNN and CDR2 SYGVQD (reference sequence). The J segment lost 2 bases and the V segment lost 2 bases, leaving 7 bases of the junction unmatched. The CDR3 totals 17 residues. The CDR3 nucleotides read TGCGCCAGCAGTGAGGTCGGACAGGGCGTAAACACCGGGGAGCTGTTTTTT. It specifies CASSEVGQGVNTGELFF.

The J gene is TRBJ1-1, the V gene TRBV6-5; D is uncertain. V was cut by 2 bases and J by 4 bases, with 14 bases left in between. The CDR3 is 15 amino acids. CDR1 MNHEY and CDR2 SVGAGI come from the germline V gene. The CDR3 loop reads CASSYTAFEGTEAFF. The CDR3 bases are TGTGCCAGCAGTTACACGGCATTTGAGGGCACTGAAGCTTTCTTT.

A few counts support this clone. The CDR3 loop is CASSLLLGWAGAYYEQYF. CDR3 DNA sequence: TGTGCCAGCAGCTTACTACTGGGCTGGGCGGGGGCCTACTACGAGCAGTACTTC. The J gene is TRBJ2-7, the V gene TRBV7-8, with D possibly being TRBD2 (7 bases). This CDR3 has 18 residues. With 2 bases removed from V and 3 bases from J, the gap between germline ends came to 23 bases. Germline values: CDR1 SGHVS, CDR2 FQNEAQ.